This is a list of T cell receptor beta chains from one sample in a study of technical replicates of blood from a few donors. Method: immunoSEQ multiplex PCR; TCRdb's copy keeps in-frame clones and lacks some. The sample has around 100,000 clones, 96% seen once. The sample was T cells isolated from PBMCs. The source is a human donor in good health. Each CDR3 is given with its conserved first and last residue. D genes are given only for firm matches. Not all rows give a size; the values are once, few, many and, for expanded clones, a class.

size: once; V: TRBV10-2; D: -; J: TRBJ2-3; DNA: TGCGCCAGCATCCCCTTGAGGGGCACAGATACGCAGTATTTT; CDR3: CASIPLRGTDTQYF
size: -; V: TRBV5-4; D: -; J: TRBJ1-2; DNA: TGTGCCAGCAGCTTGGAACTCATCTATGGCTACACCTTC; CDR3: CASSLELIYGYTF
size: few; V: TRBV7-2; D: -; J: TRBJ1-1; DNA: TGTGCCAGCAGCTCCGCAGGGGTGTACGGCACTGAAGCTTTCTTT; CDR3: CASSSAGVYGTEAFF
size: -; V: TRBV14; D: TRBD1; J: TRBJ2-1; DNA: TGTGCCAGCAGCCAAGAGATCGGGACAGGGATTAATGAGCAGTTCTTC; CDR3: CASSQEIGTGINEQFF
size: -; V: TRBV15; D: -; J: TRBJ1-2; DNA: TGTGCCACCAGCAGAGGGGAGGGACCGAATGGCTACACCTTC; CDR3: CATSRGEGPNGYTF
size: -; V: TRBV6-1; D: -; J: TRBJ2-7; DNA: TGTGCCAGCGGATCAGGGATACACGAGCAGTACTTC; CDR3: CASGSGIHEQYF
size: -; V: TRBV6-6; D: -; J: TRBJ1-4; DNA: TGTGCCAGCAGTTATTCAGATGAAAAACTGTTTTTT; CDR3: CASSYSDEKLFF
size: -; V: TRBV28; D: -; J: TRBJ2-7; DNA: TGTGCCATCACAGGGAGCTCCTACGAGCAGTACTTC; CDR3: CAITGSSYEQYF
size: once; V: TRBV28; D: TRBD2; J: TRBJ2-1; DNA: TGTGCCACCGGACTAGCTGAAGGCAATGAGCAGTTCTTC; CDR3: CATGLAEGNEQFF
size: -; V: TRBV14; D: TRBD1; J: TRBJ2-7; DNA: TGTGCCAGCAGCCGAGGACAGGGAACGGGCGAGCAGTACTTC; CDR3: CASSRGQGTGEQYF
size: -; V: TRBV2; D: -; J: TRBJ2-3; DNA: TGTGCCAGCAGTGAGCAGGGGATAGCAGATACGCAGTATTTT; CDR3: CASSEQGIADTQYF
size: -; V: TRBV6-5; D: -; J: TRBJ2-2; DNA: TGTGCCAGCAGTTACTATGGGCCAAACACCGGGGAGCTGTTTTTT; CDR3: CASSYYGPNTGELFF
size: -; V: TRBV5-1; D: -; J: TRBJ2-7; DNA: TGCGCCAGCAGCTTGGAACGGTCTGACGAGCAGTACTTC; CDR3: CASSLERSDEQYF
size: -; V: TRBV6-4; D: TRBD1; J: TRBJ1-1; DNA: TGTGCCAGCAGTAAACATACCGGGACAGGTAGGACTGAAGCTTTCTTT; CDR3: CASSKHTGTGRTEAFF
size: -; V: TRBV28; D: -; J: TRBJ2-7; DNA: TGTGCCAGCAGTACCGGCGGAGGGAACACCTACGAGCAGTACTTC; CDR3: CASSTGGGNTYEQYF
size: -; V: TRBV4-3; D: -; J: TRBJ2-1; DNA: TGCGCCAGCAGCCCCCGTGAAGGGGACTCCTCCCAAGAGTTCTTC; CDR3: CASSPREGDSSQEFF
size: -; V: TRBV9; D: -; J: TRBJ1-3; DNA: TGTGCCAGCAGCGTGGGGGGAGCACTCTCTGGAAACACCATATATTTT; CDR3: CASSVGGALSGNTIYF
size: -; V: TRBV9; D: -; J: TRBJ2-7; DNA: TGTGCCAGCAGCGTAGGTGGCTCCCCCGTTTACGAGCAGTACTTC; CDR3: CASSVGGSPVYEQYF
size: -; V: TRBV5-1; D: TRBD1; J: TRBJ2-2; DNA: TGCGCCAGCAGCTGGACAGGGCCGAACACCGGGGAGCTGTTTTTT; CDR3: CASSWTGPNTGELFF
size: -; V: TRBV7-9; D: -; J: TRBJ2-3; DNA: TGTGCCAGCAGTTACAGACAGGGCACAGATACGCAGTATTTT; CDR3: CASSYRQGTDTQYF
size: -; V: TRBV27; D: TRBD2; J: TRBJ2-7; DNA: TGTGCCAGCAGTTTGGTGGGAGGGCAGCACTACGAGCAGTACTTC; CDR3: CASSLVGGQHYEQYF
size: -; V: TRBV15; D: -; J: TRBJ2-7; DNA: TGTGCCACCAGCAGAGATTTAGCGGGACAGGGTGCCGGCGAGCAGTACTTC; CDR3: CATSRDLAGQGAGEQYF
size: -; V: TRBV6-4; D: -; J: TRBJ2-3; DNA: TGTGCCAGCAGTGACGGCAGGGTCAGCACAGATACGCAGTATTTT; CDR3: CASSDGRVSTDTQYF
size: once; V: TRBV6-1; D: TRBD1; J: TRBJ1-1; DNA: TGTGCCAGCGGGGGGGACAGGGGGCCATTGGAGGCTTTCTTT; CDR3: CASGGDRGPLEAFF
size: -; V: TRBV5-5; D: -; J: TRBJ1-4; DNA: TGTGCCAGCAGCTTACAGCTCTCTAATGAAAAACTGTTTTTT; CDR3: CASSLQLSNEKLFF
size: -; V: TRBV7-2; D: -; J: TRBJ2-5; DNA: TGTGCCAGCAGCTTAGCGATAAGAAAGACAGTACAAGAGACCCAGTACTTC; CDR3: CASSLAIRKTVQETQYF
size: -; V: TRBV13; D: TRBD1; J: TRBJ1-2; DNA: TGTGCCAGCAGTTCCGGGACAGGGGATTTCTATGGCTACACCTTC; CDR3: CASSSGTGDFYGYTF
size: -; V: TRBV28; D: -; J: TRBJ1-5; DNA: TGTGCCAGCGATTCTTGGAGGGTTGGTCAGCCCCAGCATTTT; CDR3: CASDSWRVGQPQHF
size: -; V: TRBV11-2; D: -; J: TRBJ2-3; DNA: TGTGCCAGCAGCTTAGGGACTAGCACAGATACGCAGTATTTT; CDR3: CASSLGTSTDTQYF
size: -; V: TRBV6-5; D: -; J: TRBJ1-3; DNA: TGTGCCAGCAGTTTTCAGGGTGGAAACACCATATATTTT; CDR3: CASSFQGGNTIYF
size: -; V: TRBV6-1; D: TRBD1; J: TRBJ1-2; DNA: TGTGCCAGCAGTGCACAGGGGTCTCAGGGCTACACCTTC; CDR3: CASSAQGSQGYTF
size: -; V: TRBV21-1; D: -; J: TRBJ1-1; DNA: TGTGCCAGCAGCATTGGACAGACGATCTACCTATTCGAAGCTTTCTTT; CDR3: CASSIGQTIYLFEAFF
size: -; V: TRBV14; D: TRBD2; J: TRBJ2-3; DNA: TGTGCCAGCAGCCAAGGCCTAGCGGGAGTCGCAGATACGCAGTATTTT; CDR3: CASSQGLAGVADTQYF
size: -; V: TRBV4-3; D: -; J: TRBJ2-3; DNA: TGCGCCAGCAGCCAAGGAGGCGGGCCCACAGATACGCAGTATTTT; CDR3: CASSQGGGPTDTQYF
size: -; V: TRBV6-1; D: -; J: TRBJ1-5; DNA: TGTGCCAGCAGTGTTGGCCGAGGCAGCAATCAGCCCCAGCATTTT; CDR3: CASSVGRGSNQPQHF
size: -; V: TRBV5-6; D: TRBD2; J: TRBJ2-5; DNA: TGTGCCAGCAGCTTGTCATTAGCGGGGGTCCAAGAGACCCAGTACTTC; CDR3: CASSLSLAGVQETQYF
size: -; V: TRBV4-1; D: TRBD2; J: TRBJ2-2; DNA: TGCGCCAGCAGAGATCCGGGACTAGCGGGTCCGACCGGGGAGCTGTTTTTT; CDR3: CASRDPGLAGPTGELFF